What follows is one TCR beta chain and its context. Measured with immunoSEQ multiplex PCR; TCRdb has only the in-frame clones, and not every one. The profile shows 25,000 to 35,000 clones, 90% of them singletons. This record belongs to a study of regulatory and conventional T cells in RAG deficiency. V lost 0 bases and J 4 bases, leaving 0 bases between the germline ends. CDR1 and CDR2 from the germline V gene are GTSNPN and SVGIG (reference sequence). The CDR3 spans 11 residues. Separately, the same data were catalogued under a study of regulatory T cells. Turning to that study: Primers: 52 TRBV forward and 13 TRBJ reverse.

The material sequenced was CD8+ T cells sorted from blood. The sequence was obtained from a human donor in good health. This sequence joins TRBV30 and TRBJ1-4; no definite D call. The CDR3 loop reads CAWSVNEKLFF. As DNA, the CDR3 is TGTGCCTGGAGTGTTAATGAAAAACTGTTTTTT. Full variable domain (rest looked up from reference TRBV30 and TRBJ1-4): SQTIHQWPATLVQPVGSPLSLECTVEGTSNPNLYWYRQAAGRGLQLLFYSVGIGQISSEVPQNLSASRPQDRQFILSSKKLLLSDSGFYLCAWSVNEKLFFGSGTQLSVL.